This note documents a single TCR beta chain sequence. Its antigen has not been determined. The sample holds no much larger clone one base away, and base qualities are not on file. The data stem from a study of shared clonotypes between healthy human individuals (dated by TCRdb to the early 2020s). Describing the broader study: Three men and a couple of women, aged 18 to 49 years, made up the cohort. The study deeply sequenced blood TCR repertoires of five healthy adults to estimate repertoire size and the extent of clonotype sharing between individuals. For each donor, three plates each were used for CD4 naive and CD4 memory, two plates were used for CD8 naive, and one plate was used for CD8 memory. To increase sequencing depth and limit assay-specific biases, TCR repertoire library preparation and sequencing were carried out by different laboratories using diverse techniques. Between about 0.94 and 8.9 billion PBMCs per donor were obtained by leukapheresis. What the authors observed across the whole study: The genetic and exposure-history diversity represented was limited by the small number of donors. When a few donors were compared, the shared fraction of clonotypes was about 5% for naive CD4, 3.5% to 4% for naive CD8, about 2.4% for memory CD4, and roughly 0.4% for memory CD8. Naive subsets generally had larger estimated clonotype richness than memory subsets. Sampling was restricted to blood, and TCR repertoires in tissue are likely to differ from TCR repertoires in blood. Clonotypes shared by all four sorted-subset donors showed higher generation probabilities than non-shared clonotypes. Pairwise subsampling indicated that sequencing depth was expected to affect the degree of clonotype sharing among donors. Even with the large sequencing depth, rarefaction of the sorted-subset datasets indicated that sequencing was incomplete.

V is reduced by 6 bases and J by 3 bases, leaving a spacing of 3 bases between them. The CDR3 has 11 amino acids, counting the end cysteine and phenylalanine. Just the 33-base CDR3 DNA is kept, in frame starting at base 1. The germline V gene provides CDR1 SNHLY and CDR2 FYNNEI. The donors were healthy, HIV-negative adults with no recently reported acute infections or vaccinations. Every donor was a Caucasian adult residing in Nashville, Tennessee, USA. CD8 memory samples were composed of magnetically selected CD45RO+ cells combined with CCR7-negative CD45RA+ effector memory (TemRA) cells. Blood was obtained by leukapheresis, after which PBMCs were separated by Ficoll-Histopaque density gradient centrifugation and cryopreserved in liquid nitrogen vapor phase. Analytical flow cytometry was used to check the purity and quantity of every magnetically sorted T cell population. Each sorted fraction had its genomic DNA isolated and then quantified by UV absorbance on a Nanodrop 2000c.

TCR CDR3 regions were amplified from genomic DNA by multiplex PCR using the deep immunoSEQ assay. Genomic DNA extracted from each cell subset was distributed evenly over all wells of several immunoSEQ 96-well plates, and each plate served as one replicate. For sorted subsets, around 200 ng genomic DNA, equal to 30,000 to 35,000 T cell genomes, was loaded into each replicate PCR. Purified libraries were quantified with a Qubit 3.0 fluorometer, sized on a Bioanalyzer 2100, and re-quantified with the KAPA Library Quantification kit. A separate single-read 150-cycle Illumina NextSeq 550 flow cell was used to sequence each immunoSEQ 96-well plate. The authors processed their data as follows. The immunoSEQ output contained only junctional sequences without quality scores, so filtering could not match that applied to full-length reads. Sequences were annotated with PyIR, a Python wrapper for IgBLAST v1.9, and V/J genes and CDR3 were assigned using IMGT germline references. Reads were filtered out if the reads had weak V/J assignments (E-value above 1e-6), no CDR3, stop codons, out-of-frame junctions, or ambiguous translated residues. V3J clonotypes were defined as sequences sharing the same inferred V gene, J gene, and CDR3 amino acid sequence. Percentage overlap between repertoires was calculated by dividing the number of shared unique clonotypes by the size of the smaller repertoire. Three approaches were used to assess repertoire richness: RTK rarefaction, the Chao1 estimator, and Recon v2.1 estimates of unobserved clonotypes. OLGA was used to compute generation probabilities for all TCRbeta clonotypes that the gDNA method yielded from a few donors. TCRdb retrieved this table from immuneACCESS and kept in-frame rearrangements only. Not all clones are present; in checked studies, unresolved V genes account for under half, and no reason is known for the remainder. Clone size and V and J calls were adopted from that table, with D and trimming inferred from the DNA. In all, the sample holds 550,000 to 800,000 clones, and less than 95% of those were seen once. Jointly, the top ten make up 30% to 35% of the sample.

Sequencing was carried out using memory CD8+ T cells from PBMCs. In the paper's terms, the cell subset or site label means: CD45RO+ cells pooled with CCR7-negative TemRA cells. Recombination connected TRBV2 to TRBJ2-1; the D segment cannot be called with confidence. This receptor was identified in a young man in good health. Some clones in this sample may be carry-over from other donors' samples. The DNA is TGTGCCAGCAGAAGCTACAATGAGCAGTTCTTC. It codes for CASRSYNEQFF.